Sequencing of this T cell receptor beta chain was carried out in a study of Graves' ophthalmopathy and Graves' hyperthyroidism. This CDR3 has 14 residues. V lost 7 bases to trimming and J lost 0 bases, with 15 bases between them. The V gene's germline CDR1 is SQVTM and CDR2 ANQGSEA. Broader study findings: The 13-signature model separated ophthalmopathy from stable hyperthyroidism at 85% to 90% sensitivity and approximately 79% specificity. Forecasting of ophthalmopathy progression by the model achieved about 69% sensitivity and around 77% specificity.

Researchers took RNA transcripts and amplified TCR beta CDR3 regions from them. Second-round multiplex PCR came after a first-round RT-PCR that employed HTBI primers. Each CDR3 protein is one row after TCRdb ran MiXCR on the multiplex PCR reads. Here the sample spans about 600,000 distinct CDR3 sequences, under 45% being singletons. Diagnoses were established from clinical symptoms, serum thyroxine, TRAb, thyroid ultrasound and orbital computed tomography. This clonotype was recorded at least ten times. Antigen specificity is unknown. The receptor comes from an adult man with Graves' hyperthyroidism. Sequenced: peripheral blood or thyroid tissue (not recorded which). The V call is TRBV29-1, the J call TRBJ1-1, with D possibly TRBD1 on 5 matching bases. CDR3 protein: CSAETVLMNTEAFF. CDR3 bases: TGCAGCGCCGAGACAGTACTTATGAACACTGAAGCTTTCTTT.